This T cell receptor beta chain derives from a study of Ad26.COV2.S vaccination and SARS-CoV-2 variants. Across the study: Ad26.COV2.S, an intramuscular injection, was given once or twice 56 days apart.

V lost 5 bases to trimming and J lost 0 bases, with 17 bases between them. Germline V gives CDR1 LNHDA, CDR2 SQIVND (reference sequence). CDR3 length equals 18 residues. Assay: immunoSEQ multiplex PCR; the TCRdb copy retains only in-frame clones and omits some. The sample has about 680,000 clones, about 90% seen once; the top ten hold approximately 1.5%. Sample treatment: 19 received Ad26.COV2.S at low or high dose, single or two shots; several received placebo; per-sample allocation not given. Samples were taken on day 63 after the first vaccine or placebo injection. Here the sequenced sample was peripheral blood, taken in a trial of Ad26.COV2.S vaccine versus placebo. The source is a person aged 18-65 years who received the Ad26.COV2.S COVID-19 vaccine or a placebo. The V gene is TRBV19, the J gene TRBJ2-6; D is possibly TRBD1 (5 bases). The CDR3 DNA follows: TGTGCCAGTAGTGACTGGACAAGGTTGAACTCTGGGGCCAACGTCCTGACTTTC. Its protein is CASSDWTRLNSGANVLTF.